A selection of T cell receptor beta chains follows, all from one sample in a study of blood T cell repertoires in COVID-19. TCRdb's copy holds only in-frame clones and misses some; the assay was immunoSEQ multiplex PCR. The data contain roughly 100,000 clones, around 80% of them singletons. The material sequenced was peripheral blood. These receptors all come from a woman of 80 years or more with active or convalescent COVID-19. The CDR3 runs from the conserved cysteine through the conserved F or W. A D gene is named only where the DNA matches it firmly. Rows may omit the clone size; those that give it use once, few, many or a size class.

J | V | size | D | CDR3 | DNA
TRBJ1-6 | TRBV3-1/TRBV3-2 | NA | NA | CASSQVRFPGGPYNSPLHF | TGTGCCAGCAGCCAAGTACGCTTCCCGGGGGGCCCCTATAATTCACCCCTCCACTTT
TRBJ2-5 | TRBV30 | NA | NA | CAWNRDEETQYF | TGTGCCTGGAACAGGGATGAAGAGACCCAGTACTTC
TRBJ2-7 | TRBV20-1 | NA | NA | CSVKSGFEQYF | TGCAGTGTTAAATCCGGGTTCGAGCAGTACTTC
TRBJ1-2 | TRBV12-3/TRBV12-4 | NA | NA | CASSPDSYYGYTF | TGTGCCAGCAGCCCTGACAGCTACTATGGCTACACCTTC
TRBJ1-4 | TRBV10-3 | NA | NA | CAISSSQGTNEKLFF | TGTGCCATCAGTTCAAGTCAGGGGACTAATGAAAAACTGTTTTTT
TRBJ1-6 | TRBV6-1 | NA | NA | CASKYRDNPYSPLHF | TGTGCCAGCAAATACCGGGACAATCCATATTCACCCCTCCACTTT
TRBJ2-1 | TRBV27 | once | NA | CASSTSGLSSYNEQFF | TGTGCCAGCAGTACCTCGGGACTGAGCTCCTACAATGAGCAGTTCTTC
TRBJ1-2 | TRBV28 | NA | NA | CASSFADYGYTF | TGTGCCAGCAGTTTCGCAGACTATGGCTACACCTTC
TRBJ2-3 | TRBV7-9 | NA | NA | CASSLAAGLLSADTQYF | TGTGCCAGCAGCTTAGCGGCGGGCCTCCTGTCAGCAGATACGCAGTATTTT
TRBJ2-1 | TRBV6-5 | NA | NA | CASSRPGVVDEQFF | TGTGCCAGCAGTCGCCCCGGGGTGGTGGATGAGCAGTTCTTC
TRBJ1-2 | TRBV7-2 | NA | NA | CASSLARAGRGYTF | TGTGCCAGCAGCCTAGCCAGGGCAGGACGTGGCTACACCTTC
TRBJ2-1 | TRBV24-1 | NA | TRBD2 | CATSISYSGRAHEQFF | TGTGCCACCAGTATCTCTTATAGCGGGAGGGCCCATGAGCAGTTCTTC
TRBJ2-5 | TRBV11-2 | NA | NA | CASSTSTSEETQYF | TGTGCCAGCAGTACTAGCACTTCAGAGGAGACCCAGTACTTC
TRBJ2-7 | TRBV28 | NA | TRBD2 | CASRSGLAHEQYF | TGTGCCAGCAGATCTGGACTAGCCCACGAGCAGTACTTC
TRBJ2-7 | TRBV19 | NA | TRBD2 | CASSTLPLTSGRSNEQYF | TGTGCCAGTAGTACACTCCCCCTCACTAGCGGGAGAAGCAACGAGCAGTACTTC
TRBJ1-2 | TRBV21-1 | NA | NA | CASSKVGVNYGYTF | TGTGCCAGCAGCAAAGTAGGGGTTAACTATGGCTACACCTTC
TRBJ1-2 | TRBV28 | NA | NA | CASSFYGGGHGYTF | TGTGCCAGCAGTTTTTATGGGGGAGGACATGGCTACACCTTC
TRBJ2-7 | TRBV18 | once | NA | CASSPPHPQGEQYF | TGTGCCAGCTCACCACCGCACCCCCAGGGCGAGCAGTACTTC
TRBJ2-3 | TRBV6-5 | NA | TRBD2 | CASSYGGTSADTQYF | TGTGCCAGCAGTTACGGTGGGACTAGCGCGGATACGCAGTATTTT
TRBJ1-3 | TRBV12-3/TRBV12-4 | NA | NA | CASSFLSDSTIYF | TGTGCCAGCAGTTTCCTGTCAGATTCCACCATATATTTT
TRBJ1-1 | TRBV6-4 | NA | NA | CASSDSAGTEAFF | TGTGCCAGCAGTGACTCAGCCGGCACTGAAGCTTTCTTT
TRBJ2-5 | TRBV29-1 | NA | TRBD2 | CSVEDSGETQYF | TGCAGCGTTGAAGATAGCGGGGAGACCCAGTACTTC
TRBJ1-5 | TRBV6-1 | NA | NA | CASSEAGGSNQPQHF | TGTGCCAGCAGTGAAGCGGGAGGAAGCAATCAGCCCCAGCATTTT
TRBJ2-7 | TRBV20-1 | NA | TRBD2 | CSAMGGREQYF | TGCAGTGCTATGGGCGGGAGGGAGCAGTACTTC
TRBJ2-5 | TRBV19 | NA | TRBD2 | CASSKPGLAAQETQYF | TGTGCCAGTAGTAAGCCGGGACTAGCAGCCCAAGAGACCCAGTACTTC
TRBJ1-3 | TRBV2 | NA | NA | CASNREALSGNTIYF | TGTGCCAGCAATAGGGAGGCGCTCTCTGGAAACACCATATATTTT
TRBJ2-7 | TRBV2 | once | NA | CASSLAFFYEQYF | TGTGCCAGCTCCCTAGCGTTTTTCTACGAGCAGTACTTC
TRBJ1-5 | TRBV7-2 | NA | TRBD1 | CASSLKQGPHVQHF | TGTGCCAGCAGCTTAAAACAGGGGCCGCATGTTCAGCATTTT
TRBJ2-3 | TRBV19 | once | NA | CASRTEPTDTQYF | TGTGCCAGTAGGACGGAGCCCACAGATACGCAGTATTTT
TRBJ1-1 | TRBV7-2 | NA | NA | CASSPVGGNTEAFF | TGTGCCAGCAGCCCCGTCGGTGGGAACACTGAAGCTTTCTTT
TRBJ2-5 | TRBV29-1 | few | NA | CSAARGVGETQYF | TGCAGCGCCGCCAGGGGGGTGGGGGAGACCCAGTACTTC
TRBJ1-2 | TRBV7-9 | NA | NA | CASSVARGDGYTF | TGTGCCAGCAGCGTGGCCAGGGGTGATGGCTACACCTTC
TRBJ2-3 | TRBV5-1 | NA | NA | CASKYNRYTDTQYF | TGCGCCAGCAAATACAACAGGTACACAGATACGCAGTATTTT
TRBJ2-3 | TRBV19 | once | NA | CASRVGGASTDTQYF | TGTGCCAGTAGAGTAGGGGGGGCCTCGACAGATACGCAGTATTTT
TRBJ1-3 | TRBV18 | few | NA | CASSPPRVAGNTIYF | TGTGCCAGCTCACCACCCAGGGTTGCCGGAAACACCATATATTTT
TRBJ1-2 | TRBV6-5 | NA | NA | CASSIGQSYGYTF | TGTGCCAGCAGTATCGGACAGAGCTATGGCTACACCTTC
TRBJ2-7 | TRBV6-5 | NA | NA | CASSSRGLREQYF | TGTGCCAGCAGTTCGCGGGGGCTTCGCGAGCAGTACTTC
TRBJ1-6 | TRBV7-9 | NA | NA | CASSFFEGSPLHF | TGTGCCAGCAGCTTTTTTGAGGGTTCACCCCTCCACTTT
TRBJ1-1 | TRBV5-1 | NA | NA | CASSFGPGGTEAFF | TGCGCCAGCAGCTTTGGTCCAGGCGGGACTGAAGCTTTCTTT
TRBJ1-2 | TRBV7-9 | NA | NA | CASSLWGGYTF | TGTGCCAGCAGCTTGTGGGGCGGCTACACCTTC
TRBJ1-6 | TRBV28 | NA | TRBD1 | CASGTAYNSPLHF | TGTGCCAGCGGGACAGCTTATAATTCACCCCTCCACTTT
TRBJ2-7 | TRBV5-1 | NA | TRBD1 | CASSSTGGTYEQYF | TGCGCCAGCAGCTCCACAGGGGGCACCTACGAGCAGTACTTC
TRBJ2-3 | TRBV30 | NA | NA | CAWSLDNTDTQYF | TGTGCCTGGAGTCTGGACAACACAGATACGCAGTATTTT